Listed below are T cell receptor beta chains from one sample, sequenced in a study of OX40 agonist ivuxolimab in advanced cancers. Method: immunoSEQ multiplex PCR; TCRdb's copy keeps in-frame clones and lacks some. Of around 68,000 clones in the sample, just over 85% were seen once. The source material was CD4+ or CD8+ T cells sorted from blood, sampled in a trial of the OX40 agonist ivuxolimab. The receptors come from an adult with an advanced solid tumor such as melanoma, head and neck, liver or kidney cancer. Each CDR3 is given with its conserved first and last residue. Each record gives: J gene, D gene, V gene, CDR3 protein. The D gene is left open where the match is weak.

TRBJ2-3 NA TRBV13 CASSPPRGGPQSDTQYF
TRBJ2-7 TRBD2 TRBV19 CASSNTGLAGVYEQYF
TRBJ1-5 NA TRBV9 CASSEGTSINQPQHF
TRBJ2-7 NA TRBV28 CASSLDSHYEQYF
TRBJ2-3 TRBD1 TRBV7-3 CASSSPGQRQYF
TRBJ2-5 NA TRBV5-4 CASSLSQETQYF
TRBJ1-1 NA TRBV29-1 CSGTDANTEAFF
TRBJ1-2 TRBD1 TRBV5-1 CASRTGQGASYGYTF
TRBJ2-7 TRBD1 TRBV6-5 CASRPGGTGIYEQYF
TRBJ2-7 NA TRBV2 CASSLQVYEQYF
TRBJ1-1 NA TRBV5-1 CASSAGVVGTEAFF
TRBJ2-2 TRBD1 TRBV5-1 CASSPDRGTGELFF
TRBJ2-7 NA TRBV6-1 CASGGGVSYEQYF
TRBJ1-1 NA TRBV29-1 CSVDRVLLTEAFF
TRBJ1-4 NA TRBV6-1 CASSEILRGEKLFF
TRBJ2-7 TRBD2 TRBV6-5 CASSSHVGGRDYEQYF
TRBJ1-4 NA TRBV19 CASSLMGARNEKLFF
TRBJ1-3 NA TRBV15 CATSRGDSSSGNTIYF
TRBJ1-1 NA TRBV11-1 CASSRESGGTEAFF
TRBJ2-2 TRBD1 TRBV5-5 CASSPPGQGVTGELFF
TRBJ2-5 NA TRBV21-1 CASSKALKLSQETQYF
TRBJ1-2 TRBD1 TRBV18 CASSPGQGWGNYGYTF
TRBJ2-3 NA TRBV6-5 CASSYSVGSLDTQYF
TRBJ2-4 TRBD1 TRBV18 CASSPPPGQGMFRYF
TRBJ2-3 NA TRBV6-1 CASSEGAGTDTQYF
TRBJ2-1 NA TRBV9 CASSVTARVHEQFF
TRBJ2-2 TRBD2 TRBV5-4 CASSFELALNTGELFF
TRBJ1-4 TRBD1 TRBV7-2 CASSFSRDSNEKLFF
TRBJ2-7 NA TRBV6-1 CASSNYRDEQYF
TRBJ1-4 TRBD1 TRBV11-2 CASSTGQGQEKLFF
TRBJ2-1 NA TRBV2 CASIPAAAYNEQFF
TRBJ1-5 TRBD1 TRBV10-1 CASSLMDRGAQPQHF
TRBJ2-5 NA TRBV28 CASRGTLGPFRETQYF
TRBJ1-5 NA TRBV18 CASTLGQGKPQHF
TRBJ1-2 TRBD1 TRBV6-1 CASSDLGTGINYGYTF
TRBJ1-2 NA TRBV6-5 CASSYGGGYTF
TRBJ2-3 TRBD2 TRBV18 CASSLAGLTDTQYF
TRBJ2-6 NA TRBV28 CASYLPGANVLTF
TRBJ2-1 NA TRBV6-1 CASTDGRYSYNEQFF
TRBJ1-3 NA TRBV30 CAWSGNRAGRNTIYF
TRBJ2-5 NA TRBV5-6 CASSLWSQETQYF
TRBJ2-3 TRBD2 TRBV5-1 CASSPPRAGGSTDTQYF
TRBJ2-1 NA TRBV7-3 CASSRSSGGIQFF
TRBJ2-3 TRBD2 TRBV5-1 CASSPWTSGTDTQYF